Listed below are T cell receptor beta chains from one sample, sequenced in a study of vaccination and CD4 T cells after COVID-19. No antigen has been identified for these receptors. One entry per CDR3 protein results from TCRdb running MiXCR on the PCR reads. The sample includes over 10,000 distinct CDR3 sequences, roughly 37% of them seen just once. The sequenced sample was CD4+ T cells from blood, cultured in vitro. These receptor sequences come from a human donor who had recovered from COVID-19. The CDR3 runs from the conserved cysteine through the conserved F or W. Fields, in order: V gene, D gene, clone size, CDR3 length, J gene, CDR3 DNA, CDR3 protein. The D gene is left open where the match is weak. The size of a clone is reported for some rows only, either as once, few or many, or as a class for expanded clones.

TRBV5-1	TRBD1	few	14	TRBJ1-2	TGCGCCAGCAGCCCTAGGGCCGACAGGGAAGGCTACACCTTC	CASSPRADREGYTF
TRBV7-9	.	.	14	TRBJ2-1	TGTGCCAGCAGCTTAGCACTAGCTGGCAATGAGCAGTTCTTC	CASSLALAGNEQFF
TRBV30	.	.	14	TRBJ2-7	TGTGCCTGGAGTAGGGACGGGGGCCTCTACGAGCAGTACTTC	CAWSRDGGLYEQYF
TRBV6-2/TRBV6-3	TRBD1	few	14	TRBJ2-7	TGTGCCAGCAGAACGGGACAGGGGGCCGTAAAGCAGTACTTC	CASRTGQGAVKQYF
TRBV20-1	TRBD2	.	10	TRBJ2-5	TGCAGTGCGGGAGGGGAGACCCAGTACTTC	CSAGGETQYF
TRBV10-3	.	few	14	TRBJ2-3	TGTGCCATCAGTGGAATAACTAGCACAGATACGCAGTATTTT	CAISGITSTDTQYF
TRBV6-1	.	.	14	TRBJ2-3	TGTGCCAGCAGGGTAGCGGAACACACAGATACGCAGTATTTT	CASRVAEHTDTQYF
TRBV20-1	TRBD2	few	17	TRBJ2-1	TGCAGTGCTAGAAAAACCCTACTAGCGGACACTTACAATGAGCAGTTCTTC	CSARKTLLADTYNEQFF
TRBV30	.	.	14	TRBJ2-1	TGTGCCTGCAAACGGGACACAGCGCGCAATGAGCAGTTCTTC	CACKRDTARNEQFF
TRBV20-1	.	.	11	TRBJ2-3	TGCAGTGCTAGAGTCACAGATACGCAGTATTTT	CSARVTDTQYF
TRBV30	.	.	13	TRBJ1-2	TGTGCCTGGTCAGGGTCGGCGGGCTATGGCTACACCTTC	CAWSGSAGYGYTF
TRBV7-2	.	few	13	TRBJ1-1	TGTGCCAGCAGCTTACTGACAGAGTCTGAAGCTTTCTTT	CASSLLTESEAFF
TRBV6-1	.	.	12	TRBJ1-5	TGTGCCAGCAGTGAAGAATGGAAGCCCCAGCATTTT	CASSEEWKPQHF
TRBV27	TRBD1	few	18	TRBJ1-2	TGTGCCAGCAGTTTTCGAAGGGACAGGGTCCTAGCTAACTATGGCTACACCTTC	CASSFRRDRVLANYGYTF
TRBV19	.	.	13	TRBJ2-5	TGTGCCAGTAGTATGAACAACCAAGAGACCCAGTACTTC	CASSMNNQETQYF
TRBV20-1	TRBD2	few	15	TRBJ2-5	TGCAGTGTCCGGACTAGCGGGATTCAGGGGGAGACCCAGTACTTC	CSVRTSGIQGETQYF
TRBV5-5	.	.	14	TRBJ2-4	TGTGCCAGCAGCTTGGAGTACCCGATTGACATTCAGTACTTC	CASSLEYPIDIQYF
TRBV20-1	.	.	13	TRBJ1-1	TGCAGTGCTCCACGGATCTCGAACACTGAAGCTTTCTTT	CSAPRISNTEAFF
TRBV30	TRBD2	.	15	TRBJ2-3	TGTGCCTGGACTGCTAGCGGGATTCCCACAGATACGCAGTATTTT	CAWTASGIPTDTQYF
TRBV2	TRBD2	few	16	TRBJ2-5	TGTGCCAGCAGATCCGGGACTAGCGGAATCCAAGAGACCCAGTACTTC	CASRSGTSGIQETQYF
TRBV11-2	TRBD1	few	15	TRBJ1-6	TGTGCCAGCAGCTCTCCGGGACAGCGTAATTCACCCCTCCACTTT	CASSSPGQRNSPLHF
TRBV7-9	TRBD2	.	14	TRBJ2-1	TGTGCCAGCAGCTTATCACTAGCGGGAGATGAGCAGTTCTTC	CASSLSLAGDEQFF
TRBV5-1	TRBD2	.	14	TRBJ2-1	TGCGCCAGCAGCTTGACTAGCGCTAAAAATGAGCAGTTCTTC	CASSLTSAKNEQFF
TRBV27	.	.	15	TRBJ2-6	TGTGCCAGCGGGGACCTCAGGGTTGGGGCCAACGTCCTGACTTTC	CASGDLRVGANVLTF
TRBV24-1	TRBD1	.	13	TRBJ1-1	TGTGCCACCGGACGACAGGGGGTCGGTGAAGCTTTCTTT	CATGRQGVGEAFF
TRBV28	.	.	14	TRBJ2-3	TGTGCCAGCAGTCCCGGCGGGGTTAAGGATACGCAGTATTTT	CASSPGGVKDTQYF
TRBV6-2/TRBV6-3	.	few	15	TRBJ2-7	TGTGCCAGCAGTATCACGGCAGGGAACTCCTACGAGCAGTACTTC	CASSITAGNSYEQYF
TRBV18	TRBD1	.	14	TRBJ2-7	TGTGCCAGCTCACCCGGGACAGGCAGCCGAGAGCAGTACTTC	CASSPGTGSREQYF
TRBV2	.	few	13	TRBJ2-1	TGTGCCAGCGGAGGTGGACAGACCAATGAGCAGTTCTTC	CASGGGQTNEQFF
TRBV5-4	TRBD2	.	15	TRBJ2-7	TGTGCCAGCAGCCGGGGACTAGCGGGAGAAGGGGGGCAGTACTTC	CASSRGLAGEGGQYF
TRBV27	TRBD1	.	14	TRBJ2-7	TGTGCCAGCAGTCCCCGACAGGGGCATTACGAGCAGTACTTC	CASSPRQGHYEQYF
TRBV20-1	TRBD1	.	14	TRBJ2-3	TGCAGTGCTAGAGAGACAGGGGGCGTAGATACGCAGTATTTT	CSARETGGVDTQYF
TRBV6-1	TRBD2	few	14	TRBJ2-7	TGTGCCAGCAGTCCCGTGGGAGGGAGAGCCGAGCAGTACTTC	CASSPVGGRAEQYF
TRBV12-3/TRBV12-4	.	.	16	TRBJ2-5	TGTGCCAGCACCAAATCCACACCGGCCAAAGGAGAGACCCAGTACTTC	CASTKSTPAKGETQYF
TRBV28	.	.	14	TRBJ1-1	TGTGCCAGCAGTTTACAGGGAAGAGGCACTGAAGCTTTCTTT	CASSLQGRGTEAFF
TRBV18	TRBD2	few	14	TRBJ2-7	TGTGCCAGCTCACCAAGGGCGGGAGATAGCGAGCAGTACTTC	CASSPRAGDSEQYF
TRBV6-1	.	.	13	TRBJ1-2	TGTGCCAGCAGCTCGCCGTACGGGGACGGCTACACCTTC	CASSSPYGDGYTF
TRBV5-4	.	few	15	TRBJ2-2	TGTGCCAGCAGCTTGTCGGCAGGGACCCCCGGGGAGCTGTTTTTT	CASSLSAGTPGELFF
TRBV12-3/TRBV12-4	TRBD1	few	16	TRBJ1-1	TGTGCCAGCAGTTTGGGGGCCCGGGACAGGAACACTGAAGCTTTCTTT	CASSLGARDRNTEAFF
TRBV28	.	.	16	TRBJ2-5	TGTGCCAGCAGAGGCCATTCAGGGCTCGGGCAAGAGACCCAGTACTTC	CASRGHSGLGQETQYF
TRBV9	TRBD2	once	17	TRBJ2-3	TGTGCCAGCAGCGAGCCGGGACTAGCGGGAGTTGCAGATACGCAGTATTTT	CASSEPGLAGVADTQYF